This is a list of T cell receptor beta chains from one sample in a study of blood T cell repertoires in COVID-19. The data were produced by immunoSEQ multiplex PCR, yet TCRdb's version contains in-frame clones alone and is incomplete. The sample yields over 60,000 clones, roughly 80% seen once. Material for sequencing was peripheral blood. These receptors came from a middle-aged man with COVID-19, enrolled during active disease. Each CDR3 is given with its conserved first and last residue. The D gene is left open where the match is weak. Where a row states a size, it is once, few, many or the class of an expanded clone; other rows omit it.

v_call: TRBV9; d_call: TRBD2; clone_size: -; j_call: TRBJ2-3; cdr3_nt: TGTGCCAGCAGTAGCGGGGGGGCTCTCACAGATACGCAGTATTTT; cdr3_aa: CASSSGGALTDTQYF
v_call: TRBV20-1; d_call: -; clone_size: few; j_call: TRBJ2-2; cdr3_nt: TGCGGGGCTGCGAACACCGGGGAGCTGTTTTTT; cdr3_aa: CGAANTGELFF
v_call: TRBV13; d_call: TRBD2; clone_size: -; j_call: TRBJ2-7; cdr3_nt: TGTGCCAGCAGTTGGGAGGGGACCCCCTCCTTCTTC; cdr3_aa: CASSWEGTPSFF
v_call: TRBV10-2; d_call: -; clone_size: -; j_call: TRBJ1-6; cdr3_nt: TGCGCCAGCAGAGACAGGAATTCACCCCTCCACTTT; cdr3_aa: CASRDRNSPLHF
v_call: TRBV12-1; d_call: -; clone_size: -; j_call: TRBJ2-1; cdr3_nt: TGTGCCAGCAGCCGGGACAGGGGTCAAGGCACACACAATGAGCAGTTCTTC; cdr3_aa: CASSRDRGQGTHNEQFF
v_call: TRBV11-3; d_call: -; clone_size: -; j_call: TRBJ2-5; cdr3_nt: TGTGCCAGCAGCTTATCCAGGAGGGAGACCCAGTACTTC; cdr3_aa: CASSLSRRETQYF
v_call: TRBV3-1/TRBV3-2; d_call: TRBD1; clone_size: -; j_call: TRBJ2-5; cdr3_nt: TGTGCCAGCAGCGGCACGGGACAGGGCTTTGAGACCCAGTACTTC; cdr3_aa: CASSGTGQGFETQYF
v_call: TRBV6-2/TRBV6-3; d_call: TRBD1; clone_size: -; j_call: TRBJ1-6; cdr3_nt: TGTGCCAGCAGTCAACCCCGGACAGGGGGCAGTTCACCCCTCCACTTT; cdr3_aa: CASSQPRTGGSSPLHF
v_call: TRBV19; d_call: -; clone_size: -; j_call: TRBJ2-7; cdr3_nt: TGTGCCAGTAGTATAGGCGGAGGGCGAGGCAACGAGCAGTACTTC; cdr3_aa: CASSIGGGRGNEQYF
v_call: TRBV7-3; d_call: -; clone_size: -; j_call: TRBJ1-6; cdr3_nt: TGTGCCAGCAGCTTAGGTGGACTCAATTCACCCCTCCACTTT; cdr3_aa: CASSLGGLNSPLHF
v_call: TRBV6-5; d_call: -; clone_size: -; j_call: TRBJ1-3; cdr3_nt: TGTGCCAGCAGTTACGGGGGGGCGGGAAACACCATATATTTT; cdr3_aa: CASSYGGAGNTIYF
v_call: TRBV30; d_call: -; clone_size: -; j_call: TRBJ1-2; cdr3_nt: TGTGCCGCCGATCCAGGGTTGGTTGGCTACACCTTC; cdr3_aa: CAADPGLVGYTF
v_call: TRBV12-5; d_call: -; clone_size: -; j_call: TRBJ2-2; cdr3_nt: TGTGCTAGTGGCCCGGGATTAAACACCGGGGAGCTGTTTTTT; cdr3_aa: CASGPGLNTGELFF
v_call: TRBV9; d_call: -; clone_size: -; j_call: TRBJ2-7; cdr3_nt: TGTGCCAGCAGCGTAGACATGGACGAGCAGTACTTC; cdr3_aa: CASSVDMDEQYF
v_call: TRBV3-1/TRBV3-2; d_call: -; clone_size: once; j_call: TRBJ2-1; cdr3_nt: TGTGCCAGCAGCCAGGCTCCTGAGCAGTTCTTC; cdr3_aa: CASSQAPEQFF
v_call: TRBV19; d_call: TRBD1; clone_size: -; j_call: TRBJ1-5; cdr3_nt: TGTGCCAGTACCGACAGGGGAGTCAATCAGCCCCAGCATTTT; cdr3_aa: CASTDRGVNQPQHF
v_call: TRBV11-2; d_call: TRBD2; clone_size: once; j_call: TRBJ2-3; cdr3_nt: TGTGCCAGCAGGGGCGGGGGGGCCCCAGATACGCAGTATTTT; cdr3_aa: CASRGGGAPDTQYF
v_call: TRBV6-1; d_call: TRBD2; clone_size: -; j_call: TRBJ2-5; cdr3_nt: TGTGCCAGCAGTGACCAAGGGACTAAACAAGAGACCCAGTACTTC; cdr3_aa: CASSDQGTKQETQYF
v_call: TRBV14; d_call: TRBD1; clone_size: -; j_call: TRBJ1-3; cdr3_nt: TGTGCCAGCAGCCAGTTCGGGACAGGACTCTCTGGAAACACCATATATTTT; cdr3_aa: CASSQFGTGLSGNTIYF
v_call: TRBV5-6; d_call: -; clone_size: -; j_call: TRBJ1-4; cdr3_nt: TGTGCCAGCAGCATCGGACAAGGGGCACATAAACTGTTTTTT; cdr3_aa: CASSIGQGAHKLFF
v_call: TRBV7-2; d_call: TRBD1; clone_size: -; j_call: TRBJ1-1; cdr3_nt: TGTGCCAGCAGGAAGAGGACAGGGGAGGACACTGAAGCTTTCTTT; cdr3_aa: CASRKRTGEDTEAFF
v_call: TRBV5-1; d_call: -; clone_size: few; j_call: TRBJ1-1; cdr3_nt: TGCGCCAGCAGCTTGCAATCCATGAACACTGAAGCTTTCTTT; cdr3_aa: CASSLQSMNTEAFF
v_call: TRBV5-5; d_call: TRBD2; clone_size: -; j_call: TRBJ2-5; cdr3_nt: TGTGCCAGCAGCTTCTCTAGCGGGGGAGAGACCCAGTACTTC; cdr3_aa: CASSFSSGGETQYF
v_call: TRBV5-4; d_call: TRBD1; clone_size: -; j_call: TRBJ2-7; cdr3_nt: TGTGCCAGCAGCTTGGAGGCAGGGGGAACTTACGAGCAGTACTTC; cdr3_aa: CASSLEAGGTYEQYF
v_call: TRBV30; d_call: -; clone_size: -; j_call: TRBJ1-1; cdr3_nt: TGTGCCTGGAGGCCCTCCCAACTATCTTCTCAAGCTTTCTTT; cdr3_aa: CAWRPSQLSSQAFF
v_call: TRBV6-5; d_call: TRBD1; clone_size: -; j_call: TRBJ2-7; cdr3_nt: TGTGCCAGCAGTTACCTTAACAGGGGTTCCTACGAGCAGTACTTC; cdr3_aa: CASSYLNRGSYEQYF
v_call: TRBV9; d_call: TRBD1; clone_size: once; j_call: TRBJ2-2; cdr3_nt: TGTGCCAGCAGCCTACAGGGGGTATCCACCGGGGAGCTGTTTTTT; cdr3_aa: CASSLQGVSTGELFF
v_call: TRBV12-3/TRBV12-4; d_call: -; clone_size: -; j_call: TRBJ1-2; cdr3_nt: TGTGCCAGCAGTTTAAGCAGGGCAAATGGCTACACCTTC; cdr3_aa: CASSLSRANGYTF
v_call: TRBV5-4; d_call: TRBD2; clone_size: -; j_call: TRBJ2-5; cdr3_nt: TGTGCCAGTGGGACTAGCGGGGGGGAAGAGACCCAGTACTTC; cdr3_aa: CASGTSGGEETQYF
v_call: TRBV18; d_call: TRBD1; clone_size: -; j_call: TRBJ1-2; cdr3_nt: TGTGCCAGCTCACCTGCGACAGGGGACTATGGCTACACCTTC; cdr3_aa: CASSPATGDYGYTF
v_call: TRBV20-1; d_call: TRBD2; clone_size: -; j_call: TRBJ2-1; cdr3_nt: TGCAGTGCTAGTTGGGGGCTTCTAGCGGGGGGCTACAATGAGCAGTTCTTC; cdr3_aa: CSASWGLLAGGYNEQFF
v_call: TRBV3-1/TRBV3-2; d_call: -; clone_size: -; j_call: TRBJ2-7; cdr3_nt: TGTGCCAGCAGCCAAAGATCAAGGACAGCCGATCCCAGACCGTACTTC; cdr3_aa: CASSQRSRTADPRPYF
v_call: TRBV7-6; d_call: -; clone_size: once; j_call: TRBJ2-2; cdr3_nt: TGTGCCAGCAGCTTGGGGGGACCGACAGGGAAGGGCACCGGGGAGCTGTTTTTT; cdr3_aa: CASSLGGPTGKGTGELFF
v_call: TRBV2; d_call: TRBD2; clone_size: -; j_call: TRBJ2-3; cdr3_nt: TGTGCCAGCAGGGCCTCGGGCGGGGGGGGCCCAGATACGCAGTATTTT; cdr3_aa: CASRASGGGGPDTQYF
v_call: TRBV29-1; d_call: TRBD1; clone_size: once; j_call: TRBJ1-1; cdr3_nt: TGCAGCGCCGGGACAGGGTACTACACTGAAGCTTTCTTT; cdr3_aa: CSAGTGYYTEAFF
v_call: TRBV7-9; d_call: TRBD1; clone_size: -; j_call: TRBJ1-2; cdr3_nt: TGTGCCAGCAGCCGGGACAGCGGCTACACCTTC; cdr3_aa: CASSRDSGYTF
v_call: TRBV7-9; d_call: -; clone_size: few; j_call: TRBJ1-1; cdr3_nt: TGTGCCAGCAGCTTAGCTAGTTTTGTAGGAGGCACTGAAGCTTTCTTT; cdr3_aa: CASSLASFVGGTEAFF
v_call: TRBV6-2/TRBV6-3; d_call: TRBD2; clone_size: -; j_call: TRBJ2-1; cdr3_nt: TGTGCCAGCAGCTATAGAAGACGGACTAGCGGGGGAGGTGAGCAGTTCTTC; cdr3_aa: CASSYRRRTSGGGEQFF
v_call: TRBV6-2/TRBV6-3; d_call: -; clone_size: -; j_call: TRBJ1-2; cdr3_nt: TGTGCCAGCAGTTTAAGGACTGGCTATGGCTACACCTTC; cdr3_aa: CASSLRTGYGYTF
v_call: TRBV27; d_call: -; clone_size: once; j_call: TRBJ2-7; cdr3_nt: TGTGCCAGCAGGGCCTCGGACTTCCCATCCTACGAGCAGTACTTC; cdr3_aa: CASRASDFPSYEQYF
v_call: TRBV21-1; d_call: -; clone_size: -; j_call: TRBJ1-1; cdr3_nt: TGTGCCAGCAGCCCTAGGGAGGAGCAAATAGAAGCTTTCTTT; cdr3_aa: CASSPREEQIEAFF
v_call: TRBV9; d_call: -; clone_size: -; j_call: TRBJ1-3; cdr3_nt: TGTGCCAGCAGCGAAGCGGGGGGCGGGAACTTTGGAAACACCATATATTTT; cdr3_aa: CASSEAGGGNFGNTIYF
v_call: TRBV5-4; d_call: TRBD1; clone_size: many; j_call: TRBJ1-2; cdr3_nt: TGTGCCAGCAGCACGGGGACAGGGGGTTATGGCTACACCTTC; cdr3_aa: CASSTGTGGYGYTF
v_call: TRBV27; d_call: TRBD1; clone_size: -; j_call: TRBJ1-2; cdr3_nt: TGTGCCAGCAGTCCCCGGGACAGAACCCCGAACTATGGCTACACCTTC; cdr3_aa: CASSPRDRTPNYGYTF
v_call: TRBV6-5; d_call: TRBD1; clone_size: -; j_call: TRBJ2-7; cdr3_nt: TGTGCCAGCCTGACAGGGCCCCCCTACGAGCAGTACTTC; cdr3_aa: CASLTGPPYEQYF